These 3 T cell receptor beta chains came from one sample sequenced in a study of CD8 T cell repertoires and HIV-1 epitope variants. Antigen specificity for these receptors is unknown. The assay was immunoSEQ multiplex PCR, and TCRdb's table has in-frame clones only and misses some. The sample gives thousands of clones, about two thirds of which show up once; 45% to 55% is in the top ten. Sequencing was done on a sample of cultured CD8+ T cells derived from PBMCs. The origin of the receptors is a male donor with HIV.

This chain joins TRBV7-9 and TRBJ2-6; 7 positions match TRBD1. Unmatched junction bases numbered 5, after V lost 4 bases and J lost 14 bases. Per germline, CDR1 SEHNR and CDR2 FQNEAQ (reference sequence). The CDR3 has 12 amino acids. The CDR3: CASSYTGVLLTF. CDR3 coding DNA: TGTGCCAGCAGCTACACAGGGGTCCTCCTGACTTTC. The full variable domain, its missing parts supplied by reference TRBV7-9 and TRBJ2-6, is DTGVSQNPRHKITKRGQNVTFRCDPISEHNRLYWYRQTLGQGPEFLTYFQNEAQLEKSRLLSDRFSAERPKGSFSTLEIQRTEQGDSAMYLCASSYTGVLLTFGAGSRLTVL.

This chain joins TRBV10-3 and TRBJ2-1; 12 bases fit TRBD2. V gave up 2 bases and J gave up 2 bases; unmatched junction bases: 1. The germline V gene encodes CDR1 ENHRY and CDR2 SYGVKD. The CDR3 is 16 amino acids. In DNA, the CDR3 is TGTGCCATCAGTGAGACTAGCGGGGGGACCTACAATGAGCAGTTCTTC. Protein product: CAISETSGGTYNEQFF.

This clone was seen only a few times. The chain uses TRBV6-5 and TRBJ2-1; 11 bases agree with TRBD2. The V segment lost 7 bases and the J segment 3 bases; nucleotides outside the gene matches: 5. Per germline, CDR1 MNHEY and CDR2 SVGAGI. The CDR3 is 15 residues long. For the CDR3, the DNA is TGTGCCAGCAACTTACTAGCGGGGGACTACAATGAGCAGTTCTTC. The encoded protein is CASNLLAGDYNEQFF.